Listed below are T cell receptor beta chains from one sample, sequenced in a study of Ad26.COV2.S vaccination and SARS-CoV-2 variants. TCRdb's copy holds only in-frame clones and misses some; the assay was immunoSEQ multiplex PCR. The data show a few hundred thousand clones, 85% to 90% seen once. This specimen was peripheral blood, taken in a trial of Ad26.COV2.S vaccine versus placebo. Receptors were obtained from a person between 18 and 65 years old who received the Ad26.COV2.S COVID-19 vaccine or a placebo. The CDR3 runs from the conserved cysteine through the conserved F or W. The D gene is left open where the match is weak. The size field is filled for only some rows; it gives once, few, many or a size class.

clone size,J gene,V gene,D gene,CDR3 protein,CDR3 DNA
.,TRBJ2-7,TRBV12-3/TRBV12-4,.,CASSWDTNYEQYF,TGTGCCAGCAGTTGGGACACTAACTACGAGCAGTACTTC
.,TRBJ2-3,TRBV19,.,CASRTENTDTQYF,TGTGCCAGTAGGACAGAAAACACAGATACGCAGTATTTT
.,TRBJ2-5,TRBV20-1,.,CSARTVQTQYF,TGCAGTGCCCGGACGGTCCAGACCCAGTACTTC
.,TRBJ2-7,TRBV10-3,TRBD1,CAISESGTEYEQYF,TGTGCCATCAGTGAGTCAGGGACAGAGTACGAGCAGTACTTC
.,TRBJ1-1,TRBV4-2,TRBD1,CASSQDGQGKAFF,TGTGCCAGCAGCCAGGACGGACAGGGAAAAGCTTTCTTT
once,TRBJ2-2,TRBV30,.,CAWSVGASGELFF,TGTGCCTGGAGTGTAGGGGCTTCCGGGGAGCTGTTTTTT
.,TRBJ2-3,TRBV30,TRBD2,CAWRLAGSTDTQYF,TGTGCCTGGAGACTAGCGGGGAGCACAGATACGCAGTATTTT
.,TRBJ2-3,TRBV7-2,.,CASSTNNWADTQYF,TGTGCCAGCAGCACCAACAATTGGGCAGATACGCAGTATTTT
.,TRBJ2-7,TRBV14,.,CASSQALGISEQYF,TGTGCCAGCAGCCAGGCCCTAGGAATCAGCGAGCAGTACTTC
.,TRBJ1-3,TRBV5-4,.,CASSVSGNTIYF,TGTGCCAGCAGCGTCTCTGGAAACACCATATATTTT
.,TRBJ1-5,TRBV6-2/TRBV6-3,.,CASSLTIEAQHF,TGTGCCAGCAGTCTTACTATAGAGGCCCAGCATTTT
once,TRBJ2-1,TRBV10-3,TRBD1,CAITRDRGNEQFF,TGTGCCATCACTAGGGACAGGGGCAATGAGCAGTTCTTC
.,TRBJ2-7,TRBV7-9,.,CASSFLLPYEQYF,TGTGCCAGCAGCTTTTTATTGCCCTACGAGCAGTACTTC
.,TRBJ2-3,TRBV3-1/TRBV3-2,.,CASNRQGGDTQYF,TGTGCCAGCAATCGACAGGGAGGAGATACGCAGTATTTT
.,TRBJ1-1,TRBV7-9,.,CASSNPTDMNTEAFF,TGTGCCAGCAGCAATCCGACAGATATGAACACTGAAGCTTTCTTT
.,TRBJ2-1,TRBV18,.,CASSPGKGRDYNEQFF,TGTGCCAGCTCACCAGGGAAGGGTCGGGACTACAATGAGCAGTTCTTC
.,TRBJ2-1,TRBV30,TRBD1,CAWSAGTGRNEQFF,TGTGCCTGGAGTGCTGGGACAGGCAGAAATGAGCAGTTCTTC